Following are 19 T cell receptor beta chains from one sample sequenced in a study of CD8 T cells in ankylosing spondylitis. TCRdb fed the 5' RACE reads into MiXCR, producing one record per CDR3 protein. The sample shows under 950,000 distinct CDR3 sequences, about 20% of them seen only once. No antigen has been assigned to these receptors. Regarding the study as a whole: Seemingly characteristic of ankylosing spondylitis blood was a TCR beta motif consisting of several highly homologous variants.

The sequenced sample was blood, either unsorted or a sorted T cell fraction (not recorded which). The receptors come from a male donor with ankylosing spondylitis.

This clonotype has just a few counts. This chain joins TRBV12-5 and TRBJ2-5, with D hard to call. Trimming stripped 1 base from V and 5 bases from J, with 8 bases between. This CDR3 contains 13 residues. From germline, CDR1 is LGHNT and CDR2 FRNRAP. The CDR3 loop is CASGLERRETQYF. The CDR3 DNA reads as TGTGCTAGTGGTTTGGAAAGGCGGGAGACCCAGTACTTC.

This clonotype was counted only a few times. The chain carries TRBV7-2 and TRBJ2-2; a possible D gene is TRBD2 (6 bases). The CDR3 is 16 residues long. Germline V gene lookup returns CDR1 SGHTA and CDR2 FQGNSA. V was shortened by 3 bases and J by 7 bases, with 18 bases between the two germline ends. Here the CDR3 reads CASSFDWPGAGGELFF. CDR3 DNA: TGTGCCAGCAGCTTCGACTGGCCGGGAGCCGGCGGGGAGCTGTTTTTT. The full variable domain, its missing parts supplied by reference TRBV7-2 and TRBJ2-2, is GAGVSQSPSNKVTEKGKDVELRCDPISGHTALYWYRQSLGQGLEFLIYFQGNSAPDKSGLPSDRFSAERTGGSVSTLTIQRTQQEDSAVYLCASSFDWPGAGGELFFGEGSRLTVL.

This clonotype has a count of ten or more. V is TRBV29-1 and J is TRBJ2-1; a possible D gene is TRBD1 (6 bases). The CDR3 totals 15 residues. With 3 bases removed from V and 4 bases from J, the gap between germline ends came to 16 bases. Germline loops: CDR1 SQVTM, CDR2 ANQGSEA. CDR3 coding DNA: TGCAGCGTTGATGACCCCCGGACAGTTTACAATGAGCAGTTCTTC. Translating it yields CSVDDPRTVYNEQFF.

This clonotype was observed a handful of times. The genes are TRBV7-3 and TRBJ2-1, with 13 bases lining up with TRBD2. The CDR3 consists of 18 residues. The V and J ends lost 5 bases and 6 bases, in that order; junction bases with no gene match: 13. Germline CDR1 reads SGHTA; CDR2 reads FQGTGA. As DNA, the CDR3 is TGTGCCAGCAGCCCCCTCTCCTTGACTAGCGGGAGGATCAATGAGCAGTTCTTC. This codes for CASSPLSLTSGRINEQFF.

V is TRBV30 and J is TRBJ1-1; possibly TRBD1 for D (6 bases). CDR1 and CDR2 from the germline V gene are GTSNPN and SVGIG (reference sequence). CDR3 length equals 13 residues. CDR3 nucleotides: TGTGCTTCAACCCGGGACAAGAACACTGAAGCTTTCTTT. Protein: CASTRDKNTEAFF. Combining the CDR3 with reference TRBV30 and TRBJ1-1 gives the whole variable domain SQTIHQWPATLVQPVGSPLSLECTVEGTSNPNLYWYRQAAGRGLQLLFYSVGIGQISSEVPQNLSASRPQDRQFILSSKKLLLSDSGFYLCASTRDKNTEAFFGQGTRLTVV.

The chain employs TRBV12-3 or TRBV12-4 and TRBJ1-4; TRBD1 might be the D (6 bases). Trimming left V 7 bases short and J 5 bases short, with 17 bases between. CDR3 length: 15 residues. The CDR3 is CASTDPRGGNEKLFF. The CDR3 bases are TGTGCCAGCACCGACCCTAGGGGGGGGAATGAAAAACTGTTTTTT.

This clonotype was counted between two and nine times. The chain has TRBV5-1 and TRBJ1-1; weak D call: TRBD1 (6 bases). V lost 4 bases, J lost 5 bases, and 27 bases lay in between. CDR1 is SGHRS and CDR2 is YFSETQ in the germline V gene. The CDR3 totals 18 residues. The DNA for the CDR3 is TGCGCCAGCAGCGTCGGGGCTGGACAGATCAGACCGGGGACTGAAGCTTTCTTT. As protein: CASSVGAGQIRPGTEAFF.

This clonotype was found a few times. The chain recombines TRBV4-3 with TRBJ2-2; 14 bases match TRBD2. CDR1 is LGHNA and CDR2 is YSLEER in the germline V gene. V gave up 3 bases and J gave up 5 bases; unmatched junction bases: 14. The CDR3 extends over 20 amino acids. This CDR3 is CASSQRLAGGPGSVTGELFF. The CDR3 DNA sequence: TGCGCCAGCAGCCAGAGACTAGCGGGAGGGCCGGGATCGGTAACCGGGGAGCTGTTTTTT.

The chain combines TRBV12-3 or TRBV12-4 with TRBJ1-2; TRBD1 might be the D (5 bases). The CDR3 is made up of 14 amino acids. V was shortened by 7 bases and J by 6 bases, with 18 bases between the two germline ends. CDR3 region: CASTRRDEFHGYTF. Written as DNA, the CDR3 is TGTGCCAGCACCCGCAGGGACGAATTTCATGGCTACACCTTC.

This clonotype turned up a few times. This chain links TRBV29-1 with TRBJ2-7, with 8 bases identical to TRBD2. Germline V lookup: CDR1 SQVTM, CDR2 ANQGSEA. CDR3 size: 11 residues. Germline trimming cut 6 bases from V and 6 bases from J; bases unmatched to any gene: 4. The chain's CDR3 is CSVRLATEQYF. The CDR3 DNA sequence: TGCAGCGTCCGACTAGCGACCGAGCAGTACTTC.

This rearrangement joins TRBV11-2 to TRBJ2-7, with TRBD2 identical over 8 bases. Trimming at V came to 7 bases and at J to 3 bases, leaving 11 bases not matched to a gene. The CDR3 is 15 amino acids. The germline V gene encodes CDR1 SGHAT and CDR2 FQNNGV. The chain's CDR3 is CASTPGAGGLYEQYF. CDR3 nucleotides: TGTGCCAGCACACCCGGGGCGGGGGGCCTCTACGAGCAGTACTTC.

The genes are TRBV11-3 and TRBJ2-2; no clear D gene. The CDR3 spans 13 residues. CDR1 and CDR2 (germline): SGHNT, YENEEA. Deletions cut 5 bases from V and 6 bases from J, with 10 bases between. CDR3 sequence (DNA): TGTGCCAGCAGCCACGGGTTTGCCGGGGAGCTGTTTTTT. This sequence encodes CASSHGFAGELFF.

This clonotype has only a few counts. J is TRBJ2-1 and V is TRBV7-9; 9 bases are a match to TRBD2. The J segment lost 8 bases and the V segment lost 6 bases, leaving 8 bases of the junction unmatched. The CDR3 runs to 14 residues. CDR1 SEHNR and CDR2 FQNEAQ come from the germline V gene (reference sequence). The CDR3 nucleotides are TGTGCCAGCAGTCTTTCTAGCGGGATTTATGAGCAGTTCTTC. Translating gives CASSLSSGIYEQFF.

The chain links TRBV20-1 to TRBJ2-3; D is unresolved. The CDR3 has 11 amino acids. V was shortened by 5 bases and J by 3 bases, with 6 bases between the two germline ends. CDR1 is DFQATT and CDR2 is SNEGSKA in the germline V gene (reference sequence). CDR3 DNA: TGCAGTGCTCCCGTAACAGATACGCAGTATTTT. Its protein is CSAPVTDTQYF.

The J gene is TRBJ1-5, the V gene TRBV4-1; TRBD1 matches 11 bases. V shed 1 base and J 6 bases; nucleotides not matched to a gene: 2. The CDR3 consists of 15 residues. CDR1 and CDR2 from the germline V gene are MGHRA and YSYEKL. The CDR3 spells CASSQGDRGIQPQHF. DNA of the CDR3: TGCGCCAGCAGCCAAGGGGACAGGGGGATTCAGCCCCAGCATTTT.

This clonotype was seen a few times. The chain is built from TRBV29-1 and TRBJ2-2; a possible D gene is TRBD1 (5 bases). The CDR3 consists of 13 residues. V was shortened by 5 bases and J by 3 bases, with 10 bases between the two germline ends. Germline CDR1 SQVTM, CDR2 ANQGSEA. CDR3 nucleotides: TGCAGCGTTAGGGGCATAGACACCGGGGAGCTGTTTTTT. Protein product: CSVRGIDTGELFF.

This chain joins TRBV7-9 and TRBJ1-2, with D perhaps TRBD1 (5 bases). The CDR3 loop spans 15 amino acids. Per the germline V gene, CDR1 is SEHNR and CDR2 is FQNEAQ (reference sequence). Trimming cost V 0 bases and J 4 bases, with 12 bases left between them. The CDR3 DNA reads TGTGCCAGCAGCTTAGCGAGTCAGGGCCTCTATGGCTACACCTTC. Its protein is CASSLASQGLYGYTF.

The V gene is TRBV5-1, the J gene TRBJ2-3; 15 bases match TRBD2. Trimming took 0 bases from V and 2 from J; bases not matched to a gene: 10. CDR1 and CDR2 from the germline V gene are SGHRS and YFSETQ. The CDR3 length is 20 residues. This chain's CDR3 is CASSLGKPGLAGGITDTQYF. In nucleotides, the CDR3 is TGCGCCAGCAGCTTGGGCAAACCGGGACTAGCGGGAGGAATCACAGATACGCAGTATTTT.

This clonotype was counted a few times. The CDR3 spells CSAQGVRGEQFF. The CDR3 nucleotides are TGCAGTGCCCAGGGAGTGAGGGGTGAGCAGTTCTTC. This chain links TRBV20-1 with TRBJ2-1; TRBD1 or TRBD2 may be the D gene (5 bases each). The V end was cut by 6 bases, the J end by 9 bases, with 15 bases between. Germline-derived CDR1 and CDR2 are DFQATT and SNEGSKA (reference sequence). The CDR3 has 12 residues.